This is a list of T cell receptor beta chains from one sample in a study of shared clonotypes between healthy human individuals. Only in-frame clones appear in the TCRdb table, and some are missing; sequencing was by immunoSEQ multiplex PCR. Of roughly 590,000 clones listed, nearly 97% are singletons. Sequenced: naive CD8+ T cells sorted from blood. These TCRs come from a woman aged 25 to 39 in good health. Each CDR3 is given without its conserved first and last residue. The order of the fields is J gene, V gene, CDR3 protein.

>TRBJ2-7|TRBV19
ASSISGGPYEQY
>TRBJ2-3|TRBV28
ASSWERTDTQY
>TRBJ2-7|TRBV18
ASSPTGSGSYEQY
>TRBJ2-7|TRBV5-6
ASSLGGPGEQY
>TRBJ1-5|TRBV19
ASSIGAGGESPNQPQH
>TRBJ2-3|TRBV11-2
ASSGPGVLAGRTDTQY
>TRBJ2-7|TRBV19
ASSFGLTYEQY
>TRBJ1-1|TRBV6-5
ASSYGLGPEAF
>TRBJ1-3|TRBV19
ASAYSIGTIGNTIY
>TRBJ2-2|TRBV10-3
AISEPVNTGELF
>TRBJ1-1|TRBV30
ACLPGTEAF
>TRBJ2-7|TRBV5-1
ASSLRQAVYEQY
>TRBJ2-5|TRBV6-5
ASSVGLAGAETQY
>TRBJ1-2|TRBV9
ASSYQGGYT
>TRBJ2-5|TRBV6-6
ASSYVGFQETQY
>TRBJ2-7|TRBV5-6
ASSHGPNYEQY
>TRBJ2-3|TRBV27
ASSTTSGTADTQY
>TRBJ1-1|TRBV6-5
ASSYAGNTEAF
>TRBJ1-1|TRBV5-5
ASSLVAGAYTEAF
>TRBJ2-5|TRBV28
ASSLPQGDQETQY
>TRBJ1-1|TRBV28
ASSSGPGTEAF
>TRBJ2-5|TRBV7-9
ASSLWGETQY